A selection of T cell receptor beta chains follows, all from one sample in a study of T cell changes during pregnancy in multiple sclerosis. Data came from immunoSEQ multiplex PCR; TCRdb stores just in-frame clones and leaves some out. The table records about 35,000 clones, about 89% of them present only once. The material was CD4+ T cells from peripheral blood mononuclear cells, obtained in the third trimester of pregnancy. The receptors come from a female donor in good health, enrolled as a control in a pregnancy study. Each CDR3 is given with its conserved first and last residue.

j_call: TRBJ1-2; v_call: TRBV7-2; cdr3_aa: CASSLDPQGIYGYTF
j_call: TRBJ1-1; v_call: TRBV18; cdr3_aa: CASSRSTGLDTEAFF
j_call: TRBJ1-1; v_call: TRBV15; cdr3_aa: CATSRGRTGIMVAFF
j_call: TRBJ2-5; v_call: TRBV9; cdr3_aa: CASSVDGREAETQYF
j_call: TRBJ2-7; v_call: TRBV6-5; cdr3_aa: CASSYTYRESYEQYF
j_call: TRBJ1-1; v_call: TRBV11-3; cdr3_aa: CASSLESEAFF
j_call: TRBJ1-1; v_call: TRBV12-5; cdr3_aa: CASGFGGWTEAFF
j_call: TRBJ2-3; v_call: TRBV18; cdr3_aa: CASSPTRGGEDTQYF
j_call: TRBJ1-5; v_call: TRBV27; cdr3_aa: CASGTGGNQPQHF
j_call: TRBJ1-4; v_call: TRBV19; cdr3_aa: CASSIGDQGFEKLFF
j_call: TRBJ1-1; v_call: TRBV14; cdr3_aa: CASSPLGQARNTEAFF